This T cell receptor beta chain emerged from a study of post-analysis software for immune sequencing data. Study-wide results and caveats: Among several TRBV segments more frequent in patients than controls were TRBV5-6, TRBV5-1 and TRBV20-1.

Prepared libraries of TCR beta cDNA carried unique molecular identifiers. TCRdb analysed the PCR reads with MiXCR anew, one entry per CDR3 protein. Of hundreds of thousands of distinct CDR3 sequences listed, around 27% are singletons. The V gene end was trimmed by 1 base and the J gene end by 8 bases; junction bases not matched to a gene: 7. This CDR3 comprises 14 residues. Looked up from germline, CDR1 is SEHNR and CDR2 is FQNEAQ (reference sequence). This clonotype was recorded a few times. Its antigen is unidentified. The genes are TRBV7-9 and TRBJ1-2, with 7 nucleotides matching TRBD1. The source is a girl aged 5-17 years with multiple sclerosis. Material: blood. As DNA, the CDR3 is TGTGCCAGCAGCTTAGATGACAGGGTGCGAGGCTACACCTTC. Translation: CASSLDDRVRGYTF.